This T cell receptor beta chain came from a study of cytomegalovirus exposure and HLA in healthy donors. About the research overall: Earlier sequencing of some 170 million T cells yielded about 120 million unique TCR beta sequences. Of the donors genotyped, several hundred in all, 65% to 90% fell in the Caucasian-associated ancestry cluster.

The PCR made use of 60 Vbeta and 13 Jbeta primers. The protocol was immunoSEQ multiplex PCR, while the TCRdb copy is restricted to in-frame clones and leaves out a portion. This sample has some 150,000 clones, with about 82% found just once. As concerns this clone: Its antigen is undetermined.

Overall study findings and caveats: A prior analysis recorded that most TCR beta V segments were productive about 90% or about 30% of the time.

Germline lookup yields CDR1 SGHNT and CDR2 YYREEE (reference sequence). After removal of 6 bases from V and 4 bases from J, the junction contained 9 bases not matched to a gene. The CDR3 totals 14 residues. The receptor was isolated from a female donor in good health and CMV-seronegative. This chain joins TRBV5-4 and TRBJ1-1; 7 nucleotides align to TRBD1. The sequencing sample was made of PBMCs. The CDR3 nucleotides are TGTGCCAGCACCATGTCACAGGGGCTCACTGAAGCTTTCTTT. It encodes CASTMSQGLTEAFF.